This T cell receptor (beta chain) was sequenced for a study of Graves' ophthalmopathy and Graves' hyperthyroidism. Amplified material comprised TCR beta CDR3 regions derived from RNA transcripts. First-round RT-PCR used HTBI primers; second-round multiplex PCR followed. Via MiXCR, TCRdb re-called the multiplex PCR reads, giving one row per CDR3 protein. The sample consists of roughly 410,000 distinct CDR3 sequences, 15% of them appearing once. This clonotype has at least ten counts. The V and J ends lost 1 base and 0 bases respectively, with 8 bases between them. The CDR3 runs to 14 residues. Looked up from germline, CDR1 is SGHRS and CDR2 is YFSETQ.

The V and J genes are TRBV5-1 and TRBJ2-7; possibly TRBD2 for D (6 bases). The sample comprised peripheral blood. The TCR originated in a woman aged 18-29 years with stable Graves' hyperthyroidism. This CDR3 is CASSLTGVSYEQYF. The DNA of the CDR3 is TGCGCCAGCAGCTTGACGGGGGTCTCCTACGAGCAGTACTTC.